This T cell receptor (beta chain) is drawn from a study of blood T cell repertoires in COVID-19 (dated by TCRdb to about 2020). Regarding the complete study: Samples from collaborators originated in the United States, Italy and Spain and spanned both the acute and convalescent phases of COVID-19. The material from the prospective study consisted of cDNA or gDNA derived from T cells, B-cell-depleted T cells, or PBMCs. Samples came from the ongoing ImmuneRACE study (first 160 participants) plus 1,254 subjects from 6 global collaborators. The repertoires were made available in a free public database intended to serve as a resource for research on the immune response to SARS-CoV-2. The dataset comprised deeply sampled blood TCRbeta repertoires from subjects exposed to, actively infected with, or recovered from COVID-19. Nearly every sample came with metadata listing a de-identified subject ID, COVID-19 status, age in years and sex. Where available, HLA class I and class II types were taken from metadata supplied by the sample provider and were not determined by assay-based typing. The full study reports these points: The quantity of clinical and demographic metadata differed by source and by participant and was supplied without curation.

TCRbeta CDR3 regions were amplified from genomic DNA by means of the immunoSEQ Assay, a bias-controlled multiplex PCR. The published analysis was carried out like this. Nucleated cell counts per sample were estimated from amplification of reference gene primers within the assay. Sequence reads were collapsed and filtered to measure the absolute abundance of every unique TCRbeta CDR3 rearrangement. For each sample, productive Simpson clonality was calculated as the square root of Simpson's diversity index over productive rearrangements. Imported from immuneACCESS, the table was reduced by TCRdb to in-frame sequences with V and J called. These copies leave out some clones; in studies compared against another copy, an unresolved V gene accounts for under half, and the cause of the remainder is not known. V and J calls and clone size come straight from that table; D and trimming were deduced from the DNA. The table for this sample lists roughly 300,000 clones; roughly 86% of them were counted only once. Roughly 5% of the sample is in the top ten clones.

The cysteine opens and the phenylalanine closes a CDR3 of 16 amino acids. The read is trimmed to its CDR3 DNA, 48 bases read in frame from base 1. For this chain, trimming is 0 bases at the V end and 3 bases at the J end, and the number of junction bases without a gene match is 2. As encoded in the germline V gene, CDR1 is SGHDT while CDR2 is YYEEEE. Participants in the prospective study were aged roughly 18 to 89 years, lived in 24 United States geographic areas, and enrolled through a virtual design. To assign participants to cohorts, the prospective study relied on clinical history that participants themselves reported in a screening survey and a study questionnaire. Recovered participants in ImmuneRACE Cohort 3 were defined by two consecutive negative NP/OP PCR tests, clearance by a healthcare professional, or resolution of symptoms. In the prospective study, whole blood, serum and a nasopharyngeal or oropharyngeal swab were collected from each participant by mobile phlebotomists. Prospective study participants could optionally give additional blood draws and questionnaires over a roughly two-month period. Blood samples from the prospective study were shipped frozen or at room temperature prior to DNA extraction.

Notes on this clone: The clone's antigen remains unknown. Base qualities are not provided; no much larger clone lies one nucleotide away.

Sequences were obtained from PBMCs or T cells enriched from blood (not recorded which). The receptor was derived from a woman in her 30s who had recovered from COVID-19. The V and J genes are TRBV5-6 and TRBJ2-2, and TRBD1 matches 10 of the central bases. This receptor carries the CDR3 CASSLGDRGYTGELFF. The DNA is TGTGCCAGCAGCTTGGGGGACAGGGGATACACCGGGGAGCTGTTTTTT.